The 21 T cell receptor beta chains below all came from one sample that was sequenced in a study of control samples from healthy donors and cancer patients. Profiled with immunoSEQ multiplex PCR; TCRdb holds only in-frame clones, not every one. The sample contains roughly 55,000 clones, roughly 90% of which appear only once. The sequenced sample was PBMCs. The receptors were gathered from a man aged 35-49 years with colorectal cancer.

The chain recombines TRBV5-1 with TRBJ1-1; D is uncertain. The germline V gene has CDR1 SGHRS and CDR2 YFSETQ. The V end was cut by 2 bases, the J end by 1 base, with 9 bases between. The CDR3 sequence is 14 residues long. The CDR3 DNA sequence: TGCGCCAGCAGCTTTGTCAGCCAGAACACTGAAGCTTTCTTT. Protein product: CASSFVSQNTEAFF.

This sequence joins TRBV7-2 and TRBJ1-6, with D unclear. V gave up 1 base and J gave up 10 bases, with 20 bases separating them. The germline gives CDR1 SGHTA, CDR2 FQGNSA. The CDR3 loop spans 17 amino acids. The CDR3 here is CASSLGAGPAASSPLHF. CDR3 bases: TGTGCCAGCAGCTTAGGGGCGGGCCCGGCGGCTTCGTCACCCCTCCACTTT.

The V and J genes are TRBV2 and TRBJ1-5; 9 bases map to TRBD1. CDR3 length equals 16 residues. Germline V lookup: CDR1 SNHLY, CDR2 FYNNEI. V gave up 0 bases and J gave up 7 bases; unmatched junction bases: 7. DNA of the CDR3: TGTGCCAGCAGTGAAGCGGAGACAGGGGGAATCCAGCCCCAGCATTTT. It yields the protein CASSEAETGGIQPQHF.

In this sample, this clone turned up once. V and J are TRBV2 and TRBJ1-2; D may be TRBD1 (6 bases). CDR3 length: 15 residues. Trimming removed 10 bases from V and 4 bases from J, with 22 bases in between. Germline-derived CDR1 and CDR2 are SNHLY and FYNNEI. DNA of the CDR3: TGTGCCAACCCCACGGGGGGCGGTATTGGCTATGGCTACACCTTC. Translated, it gives CANPTGGGIGYGYTF.

V usage is TRBV5-6 and J usage is TRBJ1-2; the D is unclear. The length of the CDR3 is 14 residues. Looked up from germline, CDR1 is SGHDT and CDR2 is YYEEEE. V was pared by 2 bases and J by 8 bases, with 16 bases between. CDR3 sequence (DNA): TGTGCCAGCAGCTTAGGGCCAGGCGAAGGCGGCTACACCTTC. Amino acids: CASSLGPGEGGYTF.

The chain joins TRBV4-2 to TRBJ2-5; no reliable D call. V was shortened by 0 bases and J by 3 bases, with 11 bases between the two germline ends. The V gene's germline CDR1 is LGHNA and CDR2 YNFKEQ. The length of the CDR3 is 15 residues. CDR3 residues: CASSQDQGTEETQYF. The CDR3, as DNA: TGTGCCAGCAGCCAAGATCAAGGAACTGAAGAGACCCAGTACTTC.

The chain employs TRBV3-1 (or the pseudogene TRBV3-2) and TRBJ2-3; D gene unclear. With 5 bases removed from V and 10 bases from J, the gap between germline ends came to 25 bases. Germline-derived CDR1 and CDR2 are LGHDT and YNNKEL (reference sequence). The CDR3 length is 16 residues. CDR3 amino acids: CASSYRSTAPHEPQYF. The DNA for the CDR3 is TGTGCCAGCAGCTATAGGTCAACCGCCCCTCACGAGCCGCAGTATTTT.

The rearrangement links TRBV7-8 to TRBJ2-7, with TRBD2 matching 13 bases. Germline CDR1 reads SGHVS; CDR2 reads FQNEAQ. The length of the CDR3 is 15 residues. The V gene end was trimmed by 5 bases and the J gene end by 1 base; junction bases not matched to a gene: 2. CDR3 nucleotides: TGTGCCAGCAGCCCGACTAGCGGGGGGTCCTACGAGCAGTACTTC. Its protein is CASSPTSGGSYEQYF. Drawing the rest from reference TRBV7-8 and TRBJ2-7, the complete variable domain is GAGVSQSPRYKVAKRGQDVALRCDPISGHVSLFWYQQALGQGPEFLTYFQNEAQLDKSGLPSDRFFAERPEGSVSTLKIQRTQQEDSAVYLCASSPTSGGSYEQYFGPGTRLTVT.

The V and J genes are TRBV7-6 and TRBJ2-2; 9 bases fit TRBD1. This CDR3 is 17 amino acids long. CDR1 is SGHVS, CDR2 FNYEAQ, per germline. The V segment lost 2 bases and the J segment 1 base; nucleotides outside the gene matches: 5. The CDR3: CASSLSGTGKNTGELFF. CDR3 sequence (DNA): TGTGCCAGCAGCTTATCCGGGACAGGGAAGAACACCGGGGAGCTGTTTTTT.

The rearrangement joins TRBV11-2 to TRBJ1-2; 9 bases agree with TRBD1. The CDR3 runs to 13 residues. V lost 7 bases and J lost 7; bases outside the gene matches: 7. Germline loops: CDR1 SGHAT, CDR2 FQNNGV. The CDR3 DNA reads TGTGCCAGCACTAAGGACAGGGGTGGTGGCTACACCTTC. Protein: CASTKDRGGGYTF.

The gene calls are TRBV3-1 (or the pseudogene TRBV3-2) and TRBJ2-5; D possibly corresponds to TRBD2 (6 bases). The germline gives CDR1 LGHDT, CDR2 YNNKEL (reference sequence). Trimming pared 4 bases from V and 2 bases from J, leaving 20 bases between. The CDR3 is 17 amino acids. CDR3 nucleotides: TGTGCCAGCAGCCCGCCGGGACTGATCAGCACTCAAGAGACCCAGTACTTC. Protein product: CASSPPGLISTQETQYF.

CDR3 coding DNA: TGCGCCAGCAGTGGATTTCAGGGGGCTGTTGGCTACACCTTC. As protein: CASSGFQGAVGYTF. The chain joins TRBV10-2 to TRBJ1-2, with 8 nucleotides matching TRBD1. CDR1 and CDR2 (germline): WSHSY, SAAADI. V dropped 4 bases and J dropped 7; count of bases not matched to a gene: 8. The CDR3 sequence is 14 residues long.

V gene TRBV7-9 combines with J gene TRBJ1-4; no clear D. Trimming removed 1 base at V and 0 bases at J, with 6 bases between. Germline CDR1 is SEHNR and CDR2 is FQNEAQ (reference sequence). This CDR3 is 15 amino acids long. The CDR3 sequence: CASSLVAATNEKLFF. The CDR3 nucleotides are TGTGCCAGCAGCTTAGTGGCAGCAACTAATGAAAAACTGTTTTTT.

Only a few counts were recorded for this clone. The chain has TRBV3-1 (or the pseudogene TRBV3-2) and TRBJ1-2; D is undetermined. The V and J ends lost 0 bases and 4 bases respectively, with 6 bases between them. This CDR3 has 13 amino acids. Germline CDR1 LGHDT, CDR2 YNNKEL (reference sequence). The CDR3 region is CASSQDWAYGYTF. In nucleotides, the CDR3 is TGTGCCAGCAGCCAAGATTGGGCCTATGGCTACACCTTC.

This clone was seen a single time. The V and J genes are TRBV10-1 and TRBJ1-5; TRBD1 matches 8 bases. This CDR3 has 17 residues. Trimming took 2 bases from V and 4 from J; bases not matched to a gene: 10. Germline CDR1 WNHNN, CDR2 SYGVQD (reference sequence). The CDR3 DNA reads as TGCGCCAGCAGTGAGCCAAAAGACAGGGGTGGAAATCAGCCCCAGCATTTT. It specifies CASSEPKDRGGNQPQHF.

The rearrangement links TRBV27 to TRBJ2-7; TRBD1 might be the D (6 bases). The V gene's germline CDR1 is MNHEY and CDR2 SMNVEV (reference sequence). Trimming left V 6 bases short and J 6 bases short, with 21 bases between. This CDR3 is 15 amino acids long. Written as DNA, the CDR3 is TGTGCCAGCAGACCCCTTATGGGGGCTCTAGGCGAGCAGTACTTC. This sequence encodes CASRPLMGALGEQYF.

The rearrangement uses TRBV2 and TRBJ2-7; D remains unclear. Germline V gene sequence: CDR1 SNHLY, CDR2 FYNNEI. The CDR3 is made up of 11 amino acids. The germline V and J ends were trimmed by 6 bases and 9 bases, with 12 bases remaining between them. The CDR3, as DNA: TGTGCCAGCAGCTCCAGTTGGGGGCAGTACTTC. This encodes CASSSSWGQYF.

This clone was counted a few times. The chain joins TRBV14 to TRBJ1-1, with 8 bases aligning to TRBD1. The V and J ends lost 4 bases and 1 base, in that order; junction bases with no gene match: 5. The V gene's germline CDR1 is SGHDN and CDR2 FVKESK. The CDR3 has 15 amino acids. This CDR3 is CASSRGTGWNTEAFF. CDR3 DNA: TGTGCCAGCAGCCGCGGGACAGGATGGAACACTGAAGCTTTCTTT.

The chain uses TRBV4-1 and TRBJ1-5; D gene uncertain. The CDR3 extends over 18 amino acids. Germline values: CDR1 MGHRA, CDR2 YSYEKL. Deletions cut 0 bases from V and 3 bases from J, with 18 bases between. CDR3 loop: CASSQDRRSSSYNQPQHF. The CDR3 region has the DNA TGCGCCAGCAGCCAAGATCGGAGGTCATCGTCCTACAATCAGCCCCAGCATTTT.

The CDR3 sequence: CASSESDRGGQIYF. The DNA of the CDR3 is TGCGCCAGCAGTGAGTCCGACAGGGGAGGACAAATATATTTT. The rearrangement uses TRBV10-2 and TRBJ2-3; 8 bases are shared with TRBD1. Germline CDR1 and CDR2: WSHSY and SAAADI. Trimming cost V 0 bases and J 15 bases; bases outside gene matches: 11. The CDR3 consists of 14 residues.

The J gene is TRBJ2-2, the V gene TRBV3-1 (or the pseudogene TRBV3-2); 10 bases align to TRBD2. With V trimmed by 2 bases and J by 7 bases, 4 bases remained unmatched. Germline V gene data show CDR1 as LGHDT and CDR2 as YNNKEL (reference sequence). The CDR3 is made up of 15 amino acids. The CDR3, as DNA: TGTGCCAGCAGCCAATTCCTAGCGGGGGTCGGGGAGCTGTTTTTT. It is translated as CASSQFLAGVGELFF.